This T cell receptor beta chain was documented in a study of T cells after yellow fever vaccination. Study-wide results and limits: Few clonotypes appeared in both CD4 and CD8 compartments. On re-exposure, the response was weaker but peaked faster, at day 5 versus 15. The study re-detected most primary-vaccination clones after the booster (roughly 96% CD4, almost 90% CD8).

Worth noting for this clonotype: Its cognate antigen is unknown.

One entry per CDR3 protein results from TCRdb running MiXCR on the 5' RACE reads. The sample carries around 550,000 distinct CDR3 sequences, roughly 21% recorded once. Germline CDR1 and CDR2: DFQATT and SNEGSKA (reference sequence). The CDR3 is 14 residues long. V was cut by 5 bases and J by 1 base, with 13 bases left in between. This chain connects TRBV20-1 to TRBJ2-3; D uncertain. The starting material was PBMCs, obtained 15 days after the yellow fever booster vaccination. This sequence originates from a man aged 25 to 45 who received the YFV17D yellow fever vaccine. In DNA form, the CDR3 reads TGCAGTGCTCCCCGCTCCGATGGCACAGATACGCAGTATTTT. Its translation: CSAPRSDGTDTQYF.